The entry below describes one T cell receptor (beta chain). Profiling relied on immunoSEQ multiplex PCR, and the TCRdb table lists in-frame clones only, not all of them. This sample carries 230,000 or so clones, approximately 83% of them seen once, and the ten largest clones take 4% to 5.5%. The sample belongs to a study of blood T cell repertoires in COVID-19. Overall study: PBMCs, B-cell-depleted T cells, or T cells were the source of the cDNA or gDNA that made up the material.

Trimming removed 0 bases at V and 11 bases at J, with 11 bases between. The CDR3 has 13 amino acids. Germline values: CDR1 LNHNV, CDR2 YYDKDF (reference sequence). The source material was peripheral blood. The chain employs TRBV15 and TRBJ2-1, with D tentatively TRBD2 (6 bases). This sequence originates from a man aged 50-60 years with active or convalescent COVID-19. This CDR3 reads CATSRDQAGQQFF. CDR3 nucleotide sequence: TGTGCCACCAGCAGAGATCAGGCGGGACAGCAGTTCTTC.